The 17 T cell receptor beta chains presented below share a single source sample, sequenced in a study of blood T cell repertoires in COVID-19 (dated by TCRdb to the early 2020s). Library construction relied on the immunoSEQ multiplex PCR assay. The clones in this table, taken by TCRdb from immuneACCESS, are in-frame only. Not every clone is retained; where verified, under half of the shortfall comes from an unresolved V gene, and the cause of the rest is unknown. For this sample the table gives 200,000 to 300,000 clones, of which 65% to 90% were detected only once. Over 7.5% of the sample comes from the top ten. Sample: PBMCs or T cells enriched from blood (not recorded which). The receptors derive from a woman in her forties or fifties with acute COVID-19.

In DNA form, the CDR3 reads TGTGCCAGCAGCCAAGAAAAGGGGATAGCTTTCTTT. It encodes CASSQEKGIAFF. This sequence joins TRBV3-1 (or the pseudogene TRBV3-2) and TRBJ1-1, with D perhaps matching TRBD1 (5 bases). V lost 0 bases and J 10 bases, leaving 9 bases between the germline ends. Germline V CDR1 and CDR2: LGHDT, YNNKEL (reference sequence). The CDR3 contains 12 residues.

This clone was seen more than once but under ten times. The genes are TRBV5-1 and TRBJ1-4, with D possibly TRBD1 on 5 matching bases. From germline, CDR1 is SGHRS and CDR2 YFSETQ. The CDR3 spans 15 residues. The V and J ends lost 0 bases and 7 bases respectively, with 13 bases between them. Here the CDR3 DNA reads TGCGCCAGCAGCTTGGCCGGGGGGAGGAGTGAAAAACTGTTTTTT. This sequence encodes CASSLAGGRSEKLFF. The entire variable domain, with the rest obtained from reference TRBV5-1 and TRBJ1-4, is as follows: KAGVTQTPRYLIKTRGQQVTLSCSPISGHRSVSWYQQTPGQGLQFLFEYFSETQRNKGNFPGRFSGRQFSNSRSEMNVSTLELGDSALYLCASSLAGGRSEKLFFGSGTQLSVL.

This chain joins TRBV7-6 and TRBJ1-1, with a weak D call TRBD1 (5 bases). Per germline, CDR1 SGHVS and CDR2 FNYEAQ. This CDR3 has 15 residues. The V gene lost 2 bases and the J gene lost 4 bases, with 14 bases spanning the gap. The CDR3: CASSLRGGSSTEAFF. CDR3 bases: TGTGCCAGCAGCTTAAGGGGAGGGTCCTCCACTGAAGCTTTCTTT.

This rearrangement joins TRBV4-2 to TRBJ1-6; a possible D gene is TRBD1 (5 bases). Germline V gene lookup returns CDR1 LGHNA and CDR2 YNFKEQ. With 4 bases removed from V and 9 bases from J, the gap between germline ends came to 16 bases. The CDR3 extends over 15 amino acids. CDR3 bases: TGTGCCAGCAGCCCGGCCGGGACTGGGGCTTCACCCCTCCACTTT. This encodes CASSPAGTGASPLHF.

The chain uses TRBV4-1 and TRBJ2-1; 11 bases align to TRBD2. CDR1 MGHRA and CDR2 YSYEKL come from the germline V gene. The CDR3 is 17 amino acids. V lost 0 bases to trimming and J lost 7 bases; unmatched junction nucleotides: 8. CDR3 residues: CASSQEPGLAGRNEQFF. In DNA form, the CDR3 reads TGCGCCAGCAGCCAAGAACCTGGACTAGCGGGTAGAAATGAGCAGTTCTTC.

J is TRBJ1-4 and V is TRBV9; TRBD1 aligns across 7 bases. CDR1 and CDR2 (germline): SGDLS, YYNGEE. This CDR3 contains 14 residues. With 4 bases clipped from V and 4 bases from J, the junction kept 4 bases outside the gene matches. Written as DNA, the CDR3 is TGTGCCAGCAGCCCTGGACAGGTTAATGAAAAACTGTTTTTT. This translates into CASSPGQVNEKLFF.

This clone was seen a single time. The genes are TRBV14 and TRBJ1-4; D ambiguous. V dropped 0 bases and J dropped 8 bases, with 10 bases sitting between them. Germline V gene data show CDR1 as SGHDN and CDR2 as FVKESK. This CDR3 contains 14 residues. CDR3 sequence: CASSQDSYREKLFF. The DNA for the CDR3 is TGTGCCAGCAGCCAAGATTCCTATCGGGAAAAACTGTTTTTT.

The chain joins TRBV5-6 to TRBJ1-2; the D is unclear. This CDR3 is 18 amino acids long. V was cut by 1 base and J by 4 bases, with 23 bases left in between. Germline V CDR1 and CDR2: SGHDT, YYEEEE. The CDR3 spells CASSLWATVSRIGYGYTF. CDR3 coding DNA: TGTGCCAGCAGCTTGTGGGCCACCGTTTCACGGATCGGCTATGGCTACACCTTC.

The V and J genes are TRBV12-5 and TRBJ1-4; the D gene is possibly TRBD1 (5 bases). The CDR3 sequence is 14 residues long. Germline V gene sequence: CDR1 LGHNT, CDR2 FRNRAP. The V end was cut by 1 base, the J end by 4 bases, with 7 bases between. CDR3 bases: TGTGCTAGTGGTTTGGGCAGGGATAATGAAAAACTGTTTTTT. Encoded protein: CASGLGRDNEKLFF.

The chain has TRBV2 and TRBJ1-2; unclear D gene. There are 13 residues in the CDR3. V lost 6 bases, J lost 2 bases, and 10 bases lay in between. Looked up from germline, CDR1 is SNHLY and CDR2 is FYNNEI. CDR3 bases: TGTGCCAGCAGGACCGCAGGAAACTATGGCTACACCTTC. This translates into CASRTAGNYGYTF.

The J gene is TRBJ1-2, the V gene TRBV28; D possibly corresponds to TRBD1 (6 bases). This CDR3 is built from 19 residues. Trimming took 6 bases from V and 4 from J, leaving 30 bases between them. Germline lookup yields CDR1 MDHEN and CDR2 SYDVKM. Here the CDR3 DNA reads TGTGCCAGCAGCCGTCCATCGTTCAGGGGCTCCCGGATTTCCTATGGCTACACCTTC. Its translation: CASSRPSFRGSRISYGYTF.

This chain links TRBV4-1 with TRBJ1-1; possible D gene TRBD1, 5 bases. CDR3 length: 16 amino acids. V was shortened by 1 base and J by 4 bases, with 16 bases between the two germline ends. Germline V gives CDR1 MGHRA, CDR2 YSYEKL. The CDR3 loop reads CASSQARDGGSTEAFF. CDR3 sequence (DNA): TGCGCCAGCAGCCAAGCCCGGGACGGAGGGAGCACTGAAGCTTTCTTT.

The chain couples TRBV18 to TRBJ2-3; 9 bases align to TRBD1. The CDR3 has 15 residues. Per the germline V gene, CDR1 is KGHSH and CDR2 is LQKENI. Losses at the gene ends were 3 bases for V and 2 bases for J; bases not matched to a gene: 3. The chain's CDR3 is CASSPGQGITDTQYF. The DNA for the CDR3 is TGTGCCAGCTCACCGGGACAGGGAATCACAGATACGCAGTATTTT.

The chain couples TRBV6-1 to TRBJ2-3; possible D gene TRBD1, 5 bases. V was cut by 7 bases and J by 3 bases, with 11 bases left in between. Germline loops: CDR1 MNHNS, CDR2 SASEGT. The CDR3 sequence is 13 residues long. The CDR3 nucleotides read TGTGCCAGCAACGTCCGACAGACAGATACGCAGTATTTT. Encoded protein: CASNVRQTDTQYF.

This chain connects TRBV21-1 to TRBJ1-1; the D call in the table, TRBD1, was not verified against the DNA. TRBV21-1 is designated a pseudogene. The CDR3 has 16 residues. The CDR3 DNA reads as TGTGCCAGCAGCAAAGTTGGGGGCAAAGTGGGCACTGAAGCTTTCTTT. Protein sequence: CASSKVGGKVGTEAFF.

The gene calls are TRBV9 and TRBJ2-3, with a possible D match to TRBD1 (5 bases). This CDR3 region has 13 residues. CDR1 is SGDLS, CDR2 YYNGEE, per germline. Between the trimmed V and J ends, which lost 4 bases and 3 bases, there was a span of 9 bases. DNA of the CDR3: TGTGCCAGCAGCTTGCAGGGAACAGATACGCAGTATTTT. This sequence encodes CASSLQGTDTQYF. Filled out from reference TRBV9 and TRBJ2-3, the complete variable domain reads DSGVTQTPKHLITATGQRVTLRCSPRSGDLSVYWYQQSLDQGLQFLIQYYNGEERAKGNILERFSAQQFPDLHSELNLSSLELGDSALYFCASSLQGTDTQYFGPGTRLTVL.

This clone has only one observation. V is TRBV7-9 and J is TRBJ1-1, with TRBD1 as a possible D gene (5 bases). Germline assignment: CDR1 SEHNR and CDR2 FQNEAQ (reference sequence). The germline V and J ends were trimmed by 3 bases and 12 bases, with 14 bases remaining between them. CDR3 size: 12 residues. CDR3 DNA: TGTGCCAGCAGCTTCACCGACAGTGGGCCTTTCTTT. This gives the protein CASSFTDSGPFF.